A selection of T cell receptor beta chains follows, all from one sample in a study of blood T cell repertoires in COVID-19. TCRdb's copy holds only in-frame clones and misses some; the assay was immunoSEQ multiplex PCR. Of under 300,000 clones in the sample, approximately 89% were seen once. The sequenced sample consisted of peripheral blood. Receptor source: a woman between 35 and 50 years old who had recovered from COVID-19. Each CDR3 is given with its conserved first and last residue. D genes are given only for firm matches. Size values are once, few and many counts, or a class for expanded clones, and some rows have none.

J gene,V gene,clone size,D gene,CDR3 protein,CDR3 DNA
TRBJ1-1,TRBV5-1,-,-,CASSSTANTEAFF,TGCGCCAGCAGCTCGACAGCGAACACTGAAGCTTTCTTT
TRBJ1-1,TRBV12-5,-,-,CASGTWTANTEAFF,TGTGCTAGTGGTACATGGACAGCCAACACTGAAGCTTTCTTT
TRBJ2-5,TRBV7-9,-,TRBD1,CASSLVWDRAQETQYF,TGTGCCAGCAGCTTAGTTTGGGACAGGGCTCAAGAGACCCAGTACTTC
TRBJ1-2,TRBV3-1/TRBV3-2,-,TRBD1,CASSQVEQGAGVEYGYTF,TGTGCCAGCAGCCAAGTTGAACAGGGGGCAGGAGTTGAGTATGGCTACACCTTC
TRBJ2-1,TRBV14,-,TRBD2,CASSLLAADNEQFF,TGTGCCAGCAGTCTTCTAGCGGCCGACAATGAGCAGTTCTTC
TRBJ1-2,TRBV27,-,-,CASSGDNYGYTF,TGTGCCAGCAGTGGAGATAACTATGGCTACACCTTC
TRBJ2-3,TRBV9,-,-,CASSGEGDTQYF,TGTGCCAGCAGCGGAGAGGGAGATACGCAGTATTTT
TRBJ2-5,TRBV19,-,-,CASTEVWGAIQGETQYF,TGTGCCAGTACCGAGGTGTGGGGAGCTATACAAGGGGAGACCCAGTACTTC
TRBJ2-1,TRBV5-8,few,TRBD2,CASSFGTSGSTYNEQFF,TGTGCCAGCAGCTTCGGGACTAGCGGGAGTACCTACAATGAGCAGTTCTTC
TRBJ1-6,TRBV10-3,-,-,CAIGDSGSSPLHF,TGTGCCATCGGGGACTCGGGGAGTTCACCCCTCCACTTT
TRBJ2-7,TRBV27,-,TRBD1,CASRLYQGQGAEGEQYF,TGTGCCAGCAGACTTTATCAGGGACAGGGGGCGGAGGGCGAGCAGTACTTC
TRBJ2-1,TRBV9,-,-,CASSVALSSSYNEQFF,TGTGCCAGCAGCGTAGCACTGTCAAGCTCCTACAATGAGCAGTTCTTC
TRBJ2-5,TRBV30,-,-,CAWSVPGKAQYF,TGTGCCTGGAGTGTACCAGGGAAGGCCCAGTACTTC
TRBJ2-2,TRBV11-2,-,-,CASSLDAGKDTGELFF,TGTGCCAGCAGCTTAGATGCAGGGAAGGACACCGGGGAGCTGTTTTTT
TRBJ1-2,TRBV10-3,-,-,CAISETGLSNYGYTF,TGTGCCATCAGTGAAACAGGTCTTTCTAACTATGGCTACACCTTC
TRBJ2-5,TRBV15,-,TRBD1,CATRSKRRGLREETQYF,TGTGCCACCAGATCGAAGCGCAGGGGGCTGAGGGAAGAGACCCAGTACTTC
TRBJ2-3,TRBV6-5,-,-,CASKPGHFTDTQYF,TGTGCCAGCAAACCCGGACACTTCACAGATACGCAGTATTTT
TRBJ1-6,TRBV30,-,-,CAWSEQSVSPLHF,TGTGCCTGGAGTGAACAGTCAGTTTCACCCCTCCACTTT
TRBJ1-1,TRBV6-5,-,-,CASTTTPQGGEAFF,TGTGCCAGCACCACTACCCCACAGGGAGGGGAAGCTTTCTTT
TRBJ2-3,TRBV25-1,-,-,CASSIPSGPDTQYF,TGTGCCAGCAGTATTCCCTCGGGTCCAGATACGCAGTATTTT
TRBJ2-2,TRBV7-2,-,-,CASSSHYTGELFF,TGTGCCAGCAGCTCCCACTACACCGGGGAGCTGTTTTTT
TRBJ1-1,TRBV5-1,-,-,CASSLGHLQGPNTEAFF,TGCGCCAGCAGCTTGGGGCACTTACAGGGTCCGAACACTGAAGCTTTCTTT
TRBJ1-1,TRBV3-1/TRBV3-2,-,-,CASSQVSGFTEAFF,TGTGCCAGCAGCCAAGTGTCGGGGTTTACTGAAGCTTTCTTT
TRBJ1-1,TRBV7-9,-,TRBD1,CASSLGRDRGYTEAFF,TGTGCCAGCAGCTTAGGACGGGACAGGGGGTATACTGAAGCTTTCTTT
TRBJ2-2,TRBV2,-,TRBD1,CASTEGTGGAFGELFF,TGTGCCAGCACAGAAGGGACAGGGGGCGCTTTCGGGGAGCTGTTTTTT
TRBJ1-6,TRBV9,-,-,CASSLDSRYSPLHF,TGTGCCAGCAGCTTAGACAGCCGCTATTCACCCCTCCACTTT
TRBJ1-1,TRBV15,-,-,CATSSGDHTEAFF,TGTGCCACCTCGTCCGGGGATCACACTGAAGCTTTCTTT
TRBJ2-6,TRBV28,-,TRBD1,CASNRGRGANVLTF,TGTGCCAGCAACAGGGGGCGTGGGGCCAACGTCCTGACTTTC
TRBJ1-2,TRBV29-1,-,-,CSVEDLGSNYGYTF,TGCAGCGTTGAAGATTTGGGGAGCAACTATGGCTACACCTTC
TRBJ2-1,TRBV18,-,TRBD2,CASSPLPAGGWLNEQFF,TGTGCCAGCTCACCCCTACCTGCGGGGGGATGGCTAAATGAGCAGTTCTTC
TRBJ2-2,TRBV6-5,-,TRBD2,CASREREGLTGELFF,TGTGCCAGCAGGGAGCGGGAGGGCCTCACCGGGGAGCTGTTTTTT
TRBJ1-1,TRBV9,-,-,CASSRRQEMNTEAFF,TGTGCCAGCAGCCGACGACAGGAAATGAACACTGAAGCTTTCTTT
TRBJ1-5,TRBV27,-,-,CASSFIGGVGNQPQHF,TGTGCCAGCAGTTTTATCGGGGGAGTAGGGAATCAGCCCCAGCATTTT